Following are 29 T cell receptor beta chains from one sample sequenced in a study of human T cells and chemical hapten exposure. From the RACE reads, TCRdb called clonotypes with MiXCR, one entry per CDR3 protein. The sample comprises about 52,000 distinct CDR3 sequences, 9.5% to 11% of which are singletons, and approximately 2% rests with the top ten. Indicated time point: patch test 1, 2 weeks after DPC sensitization. Treatment noted: therapeutic diphenylcyclopropenone sensitization with weekly scalp DPC. Someone pulled total RNA out of unfractionated whole blood. This specimen consisted of whole blood, obtained in connection with sensitization to the hapten diphenylcyclopropenone (DPC). All receptors come from a woman aged 40 to 50 with alopecia areata. Some clones in this sample may be carry-over from other donors' samples.

J is TRBJ1-3 and V is TRBV5-1, with D perhaps TRBD1 (6 bases). The CDR3 is made up of 12 amino acids. In germline, CDR1 is SGHRS, CDR2 YFSETQ. V lost 7 bases to trimming and J lost 1 base, with 6 bases between them. The CDR3 protein is CASQGSGNTIYF. The CDR3 DNA reads as TGCGCCAGCCAGGGGTCTGGAAACACCATATATTTT.

The rearrangement links TRBV10-2 to TRBJ2-7; D could derive from TRBD1 or TRBD2 (5 bases each). The CDR3 sequence is 13 residues long. Germline assignment: CDR1 WSHSY and CDR2 SAAADI. V lost 7 bases and J lost 7, with 17 bases in between. This CDR3 is CASTPGRWEEQYF. The CDR3 region has the DNA TGCGCCAGCACCCCGGGACGGTGGGAAGAGCAGTACTTC.

This chain joins TRBV21-1 and TRBJ1-2; the listed D gene, TRBD1, was not tested against the DNA. TRBV21-1 is flagged as a pseudogene. The CDR3 extends over 12 amino acids. CDR3 protein: CASSDRVYGYTF. CDR3 nucleotides: TGTGCCAGCAGCGACAGGGTCTATGGCTACACCTTC.

This clonotype has only a few counts. The chain carries TRBV6-6 and TRBJ2-4, with a possible D match to TRBD1 (5 bases). Germline lookup yields CDR1 MNHNY and CDR2 SVGAGI (reference sequence). The CDR3 totals 17 residues. V gave up 8 bases and J gave up 0 bases, with 20 bases separating them. Here the CDR3 DNA reads TGTGCCAGCTCAAAAGGGTCGGTGACAGTAGCCAAAAACATTCAGTACTTC. Protein sequence: CASSKGSVTVAKNIQYF.

This clonotype was seen ten or more times. This chain joins TRBV11-3 and TRBJ1-1; no clear D. The CDR3 has 15 residues. The ends were cut back, 5 bases at V and 1 base at J, with 14 bases in the middle. Germline V gives CDR1 SGHNT, CDR2 YENEEA. CDR3 DNA: TGTGCCAGCAGCCGAGAGCTAGCTTCGAACACTGAAGCTTTCTTT. This sequence encodes CASSRELASNTEAFF. Filled out from reference TRBV11-3 and TRBJ1-1, the complete variable domain reads EAGVVQSPRYKIIEKKQPVAFWCNPISGHNTLYWYLQNLGQGPELLIRYENEEAVDDSQLPKDRFSAERLKGVDSTLKIQPAELGDSAVYLCASSRELASNTEAFFGQGTRLTVV.

This clonotype occurred many times. This chain uses TRBV20-1 with TRBJ1-6; TRBD1 is a possible D gene (5 bases). The CDR3 totals 16 residues. V lost 2 bases and J lost 7, with 18 bases in between. Germline CDR1 reads DFQATT; CDR2 reads SNEGSKA (reference sequence). The CDR3 loop reads CSARRQGVRGNSPLHF. The CDR3 DNA sequence: TGCAGTGCTAGAAGACAAGGGGTCCGGGGGAATTCACCCCTCCACTTT.

Here the CDR3 reads CASSVGTGVNYGYTF. The CDR3 region has the DNA TGTGCCAGCAGCGTGGGGACAGGGGTCAACTATGGCTACACCTTC. The V gene is TRBV9, the J gene TRBJ1-2, with TRBD1 matching over 10 bases. J gave up 2 bases and V 2 bases, and 3 bases lay outside the gene matches. The CDR3 is made up of 15 amino acids. CDR1 is SGDLS, CDR2 YYNGEE, per germline.

This clonotype was counted only a few times. V and J are TRBV19 and TRBJ2-1; D gene unclear. The V gene's germline CDR1 is LNHDA and CDR2 SQIVND (reference sequence). The CDR3 totals 15 residues. Trimming took off 0 bases at V and 1 base at J, with 7 bases between the two ends. CDR3 protein: CASSIDLNSYNEQFF. The CDR3 coding sequence is TGTGCCAGTAGTATAGATCTAAATTCCTACAATGAGCAGTTCTTC.

The chain couples TRBV27 to TRBJ1-6; weak D call: TRBD1 (5 bases). Trimming removed 7 bases from V and 8 bases from J, with 18 bases in between. Germline V gene lookup returns CDR1 MNHEY and CDR2 SMNVEV (reference sequence). This CDR3 region has 15 residues. CDR3 residues: CASTKLPPGDSPLHF. CDR3 in DNA: TGTGCCAGCACTAAGTTACCCCCGGGGGATTCACCCCTCCACTTT.

This sequence joins TRBV12-3 or TRBV12-4 and TRBJ1-5, with 8 nucleotides matching TRBD1. The CDR3 runs 16 residues. V lost 1 base, J lost 6 bases, and 8 bases stayed unmatched. CDR3 amino acids: CASSLGAGGVGQPQHF. In DNA, the CDR3 is TGTGCCAGCAGTTTAGGTGCAGGGGGCGTAGGTCAGCCCCAGCATTTT.

This clonotype was recorded at least ten times. V is TRBV6-6 and J is TRBJ2-7, with 14 bases aligning to TRBD2. Germline CDR1 MNHNY, CDR2 SVGAGI (reference sequence). The CDR3 sequence is 16 residues long. Losses at the gene ends were 6 bases for V and 5 bases for J; bases not matched to a gene: 9. In nucleotides, the CDR3 is TGTGCCAGCAGGCCGGGACTAGCGGGAGTGTCTGACGAGCAGTACTTC. Its protein is CASRPGLAGVSDEQYF.

The rearrangement links TRBV7-8 to TRBJ1-3, with 7 bases lining up with TRBD1. Germline CDR1 and CDR2: SGHVS and FQNEAQ. V was pared by 2 bases and J by 0 bases, with 7 bases of the junction left unmatched. This CDR3 region has 17 residues. The CDR3 DNA sequence: TGTGCCAGCAGCTTAAACTCTGGACAGGTCTCTGGAAACACCATATATTTT. It is translated as CASSLNSGQVSGNTIYF.

This clonotype was observed at least ten times. This rearrangement joins TRBV7-9 to TRBJ1-6; D is undetermined. This CDR3 region has 17 residues. CDR1 is SEHNR, CDR2 FQNEAQ, per germline (reference sequence). Trimming left V 1 base short and J 8 bases short, with 18 bases between. CDR3 sequence reads: CASSLGAHGRVDSPLHF. Written as DNA, the CDR3 is TGTGCCAGCAGCTTAGGGGCACACGGAAGGGTGGATTCACCCCTCCACTTT. The complete variable domain, with remaining parts taken from reference TRBV7-9 and TRBJ1-6, reads DTGVSQNPRHKITKRGQNVTFRCDPISEHNRLYWYRQTLGQGPEFLTYFQNEAQLEKSRLLSDRFSAERPKGSFSTLEIQRTEQGDSAMYLCASSLGAHGRVDSPLHFGNGTRLTVT.

This clonotype was observed at least ten times. This chain joins TRBV18 and TRBJ1-2; D possibly corresponds to TRBD1 (5 bases). The V and J ends lost 1 base and 8 bases respectively, with 11 bases between them. This CDR3 contains 13 residues. CDR1 KGHSH and CDR2 LQKENI come from the germline V gene. The CDR3: CASSPLDSYGYTF. CDR3 DNA: TGTGCCAGCTCACCACTTGACAGCTACGGCTACACCTTC. Using reference TRBV18 and TRBJ1-2 for the parts outside the CDR3, the full variable domain is NAGVMQNPRHLVRRRGQEARLRCSPMKGHSHVYWYRQLPEEGLKFMVYLQKENIIDESGMPKERFSAEFPKEGPSILRIQQVVRGDSAAYFCASSPLDSYGYTFGSGTRLTVV.

The chain joins TRBV20-1 to TRBJ1-1; weak D call: TRBD1 (5 bases). The V gene lost 1 base and the J gene lost 11 bases, with 14 bases spanning the gap. The CDR3 loop spans 12 amino acids. The germline gives CDR1 DFQATT, CDR2 SNEGSKA (reference sequence). This chain's CDR3 is CSARGIGTHAFF. The CDR3 DNA sequence: TGCAGTGCTAGAGGGATCGGGACTCATGCTTTCTTT.

This clonotype is classed as medium-sized. V is TRBV23-1 and J is TRBJ2-7; the D gene could be TRBD1 or TRBD2 (5 bases each). Being an ORF, TRBV23-1 has a function that is uncertain. Between the trimmed V and J ends, which lost 4 bases and 3 bases, there was a span of 16 bases. The CDR3 extends over 15 amino acids. The chain's CDR3 is CASSPRGTRDYEQYF. In nucleotides, the CDR3 is TGCGCCAGCAGTCCACGGGGCACTCGCGACTACGAGCAGTACTTC.

At least ten counts were recorded for this clonotype. The final CDR3 position lacks the conserved phenylalanine or tryptophan, pointing to a likely read error. The DNA is left out, because the CDR3 cannot be placed on it with certainty; the CDR3 is given as TCRdb lists it. This chain connects TRBV10-2 to TRBJ2-7; the D call of TRBD1 is as the table states it, not checked on the DNA. CDR1 and CDR2 (germline): WSHSY, SAAADI. With termini counted, the CDR3 has 8 amino acids. The CDR3 sequence: CASGPGGI.

This clonotype was observed a handful of times. The genes are TRBV20-1 and TRBJ2-4; 11 nucleotides agree with TRBD1. V lost 6 bases, J lost 8 bases, and 6 bases stayed unmatched. The CDR3 is 13 residues long. Germline assignment: CDR1 DFQATT and CDR2 SNEGSKA (reference sequence). Here the CDR3 reads CSAPGQGADIQYF. The CDR3 coding sequence is TGCAGTGCCCCTGGACAGGGGGCGGACATTCAGTACTTC.

This clonotype was counted at least ten times. The rearrangement uses TRBV19 and TRBJ2-4; no reliable D call. The CDR3 covers 13 residues. V dropped 8 bases and J dropped 0 bases, with 8 bases sitting between them. CDR1 LNHDA and CDR2 SQIVND come from the germline V gene (reference sequence). CDR3 coding DNA: TGTGCCAGTTGTTCCGGAGCCAAAAACATTCAGTACTTC. It is translated as CASCSGAKNIQYF.

This chain links TRBV7-3 with TRBJ2-1; perhaps D is TRBD1 or TRBD2 (5 bases each). Looked up from germline, CDR1 is SGHTA and CDR2 is FQGTGA. V was pared by 2 bases and J by 7 bases, with 15 bases between. The CDR3 is made up of 15 amino acids. CDR3 protein: CASSLGDPMGNEQFF. As DNA, the CDR3 is TGTGCCAGCAGCTTAGGGGACCCTATGGGAAATGAGCAGTTCTTC.

This clonotype was seen only a few times. The V call is TRBV10-3, the J call TRBJ1-5; D is uncertain. The V gene lost 0 bases and the J gene lost 5 bases, with 2 bases spanning the gap. From germline, CDR1 is ENHRY and CDR2 SYGVKD. The CDR3 is 12 amino acids. CDR3 sequence: CAISESDQPQHF. The CDR3 DNA sequence: TGTGCCATCAGTGAGTCGGATCAGCCCCAGCATTTT.

This clonotype was observed at least ten times. This chain links TRBV30 with TRBJ1-5; no clear D gene. Germline CDR1 is GTSNPN and CDR2 is SVGIG (reference sequence). Trimming removed 1 base at V and 0 bases at J, with 7 bases between. This CDR3 is 14 amino acids long. The CDR3 sequence: CAWSGGNSNQPQHF. The CDR3 bases are TGTGCCTGGAGTGGGGGAAATAGCAATCAGCCCCAGCATTTT.

This clonotype was seen many times. The chain combines TRBV6-6 with TRBJ2-5, with D uncertain. The germline V gene encodes CDR1 MNHNY and CDR2 SVGAGI (reference sequence). V was cut by 2 bases and J by 5 bases, with 9 bases left in between. The CDR3 is 13 amino acids. This chain's CDR3 is CASSYLRSETQYF. CDR3 nucleotide sequence: TGTGCCAGCAGTTACCTCAGAAGCGAGACCCAGTACTTC.

The chain links TRBV27 to TRBJ2-3; D call uncertain. Germline loops: CDR1 MNHEY, CDR2 SMNVEV (reference sequence). Trimming left V 6 bases short and J 7 bases short, with 11 bases between. The CDR3 sequence is 12 residues long. The CDR3 reads CASRATRYTQYF. The CDR3 region has the DNA TGTGCCAGCAGGGCCACCAGGTATACGCAGTATTTT.

In this sample, this clonotype turned up many times. J is TRBJ2-3 and V is TRBV10-3; 11 positions agree with TRBD1. The V and J ends lost 1 base and 2 bases, in that order; junction bases with no gene match: 2. This CDR3 comprises 16 residues. In germline, CDR1 is ENHRY, CDR2 SYGVKD. The chain's CDR3 is CAISELDRGLTDTQYF. In nucleotides, the CDR3 is TGTGCCATCAGTGAGTTGGACAGGGGGCTCACAGATACGCAGTATTTT.

The chain employs TRBV6-2 or TRBV6-3 and TRBJ2-1, with TRBD1 matching over 8 bases. Germline lookup yields CDR1 MNHEY and CDR2 SVGEGT. With V trimmed by 6 bases and J by 10 bases, 11 bases remained unmatched. CDR3 length: 14 residues. For the CDR3, the DNA is TGTGCCAGCAGGAGCCGGACAGGGTACCGGGAGCAGTTCTTC. It is translated as CASRSRTGYREQFF.

This clonotype was seen a few times. V gene TRBV19 combines with J gene TRBJ2-7, with D possibly being TRBD1 (5 bases). The CDR3 is 15 residues long. V was cut by 5 bases and J by 4 bases, with 18 bases left in between. Germline lookup yields CDR1 LNHDA and CDR2 SQIVND (reference sequence). CDR3 nucleotide sequence: TGTGCCAGTAGTCGTGGGGCAGGGCCCCAGTACGAGCAGTACTTC. Translation: CASSRGAGPQYEQYF. Full variable domain (outside the CDR3, taken from reference TRBV19 and TRBJ2-7): DGGITQSPKYLFRKEGQNVTLSCEQNLNHDAMYWYRQDPGQGLRLIYYSQIVNDFQKGDIAEGYSVSREKKESFPLTVTSAQKNPTAFYLCASSRGAGPQYEQYFGPGTRLTVT.

The rearrangement joins TRBV20-1 to TRBJ2-7, with 9 bases identical to TRBD2. The trim removed 3 bases at V and 2 bases at J, leaving 8 bases unmatched. The germline V gene encodes CDR1 DFQATT and CDR2 SNEGSKA (reference sequence). There are 15 residues in the CDR3. CDR3 residues: CSASLFSGGTYEQYF. The CDR3 nucleotides are TGCAGTGCTAGCCTTTTTAGCGGGGGAACCTACGAGCAGTACTTC.

The chain uses TRBV7-9 and TRBJ1-4; possible D gene TRBD1, 5 bases. Trimming pared 1 base from V and 12 bases from J, leaving 12 bases between. From germline, CDR1 is SEHNR and CDR2 FQNEAQ (reference sequence). The length of the CDR3 is 13 residues. The CDR3 sequence is CASSLVWGSELFF. The CDR3 bases are TGTGCCAGCAGCTTAGTTTGGGGGAGTGAACTGTTTTTT.